This T cell receptor beta chain was identified in a study of T cells in localized non-small cell lung cancer. Measured with immunoSEQ multiplex PCR; TCRdb has only the in-frame clones, and not every one. The sample records roughly 86,000 clones, 70% to 90% being singletons. In germline, CDR1 is MNHNS, CDR2 SASEGT. The CDR3 is 13 residues long. Trimming cost V 11 bases and J 1 base; bases outside gene matches: 6. The sequencing used peripheral blood, collected before any cancer treatment. The rearrangement uses TRBV6-1 and TRBJ2-3; 7 nucleotides match TRBD2. The receptor was derived from a man aged 40-75 years with stage I lung adenocarcinoma. The CDR3 loop is CAGGGRGTDTQYF. The DNA for the CDR3 is TGTGCCGGGGGGGGACGGGGCACAGATACGCAGTATTTT.